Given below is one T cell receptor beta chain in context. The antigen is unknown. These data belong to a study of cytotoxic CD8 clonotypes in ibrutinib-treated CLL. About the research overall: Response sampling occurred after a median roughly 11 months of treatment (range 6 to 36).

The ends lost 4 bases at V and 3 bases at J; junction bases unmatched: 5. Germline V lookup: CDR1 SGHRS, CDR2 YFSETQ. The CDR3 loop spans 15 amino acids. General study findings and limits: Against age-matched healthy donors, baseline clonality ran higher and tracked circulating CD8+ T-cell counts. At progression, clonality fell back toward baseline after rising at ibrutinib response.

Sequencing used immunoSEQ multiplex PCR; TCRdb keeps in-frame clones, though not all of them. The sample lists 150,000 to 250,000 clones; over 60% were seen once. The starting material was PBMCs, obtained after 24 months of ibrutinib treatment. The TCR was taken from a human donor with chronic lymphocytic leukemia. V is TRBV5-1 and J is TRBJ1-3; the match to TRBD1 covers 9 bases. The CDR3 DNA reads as TGCGCCAGCAGCGAGGGACAGGGTGTTGGAAACACCATATATTTT. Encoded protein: CASSEGQGVGNTIYF.